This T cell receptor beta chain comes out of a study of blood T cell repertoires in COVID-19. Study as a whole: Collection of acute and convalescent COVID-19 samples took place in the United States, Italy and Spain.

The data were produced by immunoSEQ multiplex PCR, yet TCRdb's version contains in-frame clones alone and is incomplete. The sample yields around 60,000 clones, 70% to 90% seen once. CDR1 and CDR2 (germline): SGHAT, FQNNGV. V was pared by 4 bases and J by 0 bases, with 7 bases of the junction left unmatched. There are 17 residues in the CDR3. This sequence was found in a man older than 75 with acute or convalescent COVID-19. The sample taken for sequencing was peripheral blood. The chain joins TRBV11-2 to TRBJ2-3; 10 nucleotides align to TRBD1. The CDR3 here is CASSSTGGHGSTDTQYF. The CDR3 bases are TGTGCCAGCAGCTCGACAGGGGGCCATGGGAGCACAGATACGCAGTATTTT.